The 10 T cell receptor beta chains reported below all come from one sample, sequenced in a study of T cells in Graves' hyperthyroidism and ophthalmopathy. Amplification yielded TCR beta CDR3 regions, with RNA transcripts as the source. First-round RT-PCR targeting the TCR CDR3 was performed with the HTBI primer set. From the multiplex PCR reads, TCRdb called clonotypes with MiXCR, one entry per CDR3 protein. The table has about 380,000 distinct CDR3 sequences, over 11% seen once. Sequences were obtained from blood. Every receptor here comes from a woman aged 55-70 years with Graves' hyperthyroidism.

This clonotype has ten or more counts. CDR3 amino acids: CASSYSSSRGAYEQYF. CDR3 bases: TGTGCCAGCAGTTACTCCAGCTCGAGAGGGGCCTACGAGCAGTACTTC. The chain has TRBV6-6 and TRBJ2-7; D possibly matches TRBD1 or TRBD2 (5 bases each). V gave up 0 bases and J gave up 2 bases, with 14 bases separating them. Germline-derived CDR1 and CDR2 are MNHNY and SVGAGI (reference sequence). This CDR3 spans 16 amino acids.

This clonotype has a count of ten or more. The V and J genes are TRBV11-2 and TRBJ1-2, with D unresolved. V was trimmed by 5 bases and J by 0 bases, leaving 10 bases between them. The CDR3 covers 14 residues. Germline loops: CDR1 SGHAT, CDR2 FQNNGV. CDR3 amino acids: CASSLTDTNYGYTF. CDR3 coding DNA: TGTGCCAGCAGCCTGACCGATACTAACTATGGCTACACCTTC.

Many counts were recorded for this clonotype. This chain joins TRBV13 and TRBJ2-3; 8 positions match TRBD2. Germline V lookup: CDR1 PRHDT, CDR2 FYEKMQ (reference sequence). The CDR3 consists of 17 residues. The V and J ends lost 3 bases and 2 bases, in that order; junction bases with no gene match: 10. The CDR3 DNA sequence: TGTGCCAGCAGCTTTGACGTTGGAGCGGGAGTCACAGATACGCAGTATTTT. Translating it yields CASSFDVGAGVTDTQYF. Complete variable domain (other parts from reference TRBV13 and TRBJ2-3): AAGVIQSPRHLIKEKRETATLKCYPIPRHDTVYWYQQGPGQDPQFLISFYEKMQSDKGSIPDRFSAQQFSDYHSELNMSSLELGDSALYFCASSFDVGAGVTDTQYFGPGTRLTVL.

The V call is TRBV19, the J call TRBJ1-4; 11 bases agree with TRBD1. V shed 7 bases, J shed 10 bases, and the junction held 2 bases outside the gene matches. The germline V gene has CDR1 LNHDA and CDR2 SQIVND (reference sequence). CDR3 length equals 12 residues. The CDR3 nucleotides are TGTGCCAGTAAGGGACAGGGGGGAAAACTGTTTTTT. Translation gives CASKGQGGKLFF.

The chain combines TRBV2 with TRBJ1-2, with D possibly being TRBD1 (6 bases). There are 12 residues in the CDR3. From germline, CDR1 is SNHLY and CDR2 FYNNEI. The V gene lost 2 bases and the J gene lost 6 bases, with 7 bases spanning the gap. CDR3 in DNA: TGTGCCAGCAGTGAAACAGGGCATGGCTACACCTTC. This encodes CASSETGHGYTF. Together with reference TRBV2 and TRBJ1-2, the CDR3 gives the full variable domain: EPEVTQTPSHQVTQMGQEVILRCVPISNHLYFYWYRQILGQKVEFLVSFYNNEISEKSEIFDDQFSVERPDGSNFTLKIRSTKLEDSAMYFCASSETGHGYTFGSGTRLTVV.

This clonotype was found a few times. The gene calls are TRBV4-1 and TRBJ1-6; a weak D match, TRBD1 (5 bases). V was pared by 4 bases and J by 5 bases, with 9 bases between. Germline-derived CDR1 and CDR2 are MGHRA and YSYEKL. The CDR3 covers 14 residues. CDR3 sequence: CASSPRQNNSPLHF. In nucleotides, the CDR3 is TGCGCCAGCAGCCCTCGACAGAATAATTCACCCCTCCACTTT.

This clonotype appeared a few times. The V and J genes are TRBV5-1 and TRBJ2-5, with D perhaps given as TRBD1 or TRBD2 (5 bases each). This CDR3 region has 13 residues. V lost 4 bases and J lost 5, with 12 bases in between. Germline CDR1 reads SGHRS; CDR2 reads YFSETQ. This CDR3 reads CASSRDRRETQYF. In DNA form, the CDR3 reads TGCGCCAGCAGCCGGGACCGACGGGAGACCCAGTACTTC.

This clonotype showed up many times. The chain is built from TRBV6-1 and TRBJ1-2, with 12 positions matching TRBD1. Germline values: CDR1 MNHNS, CDR2 SASEGT. There are 16 residues in the CDR3. V shed 10 bases, J shed 4 bases, and the junction held 13 bases outside the gene matches. CDR3 region: CAIQGTGGGGGYGYTF. CDR3 DNA: TGTGCCATACAAGGGACAGGGGGCGGCGGGGGCTATGGCTACACCTTC.

This clonotype came up many times. V usage is TRBV20-1 and J usage is TRBJ2-5; 7 bases agree with TRBD1. Germline-derived CDR1 and CDR2 are DFQATT and SNEGSKA (reference sequence). This CDR3 region has 13 residues. The trim removed 5 bases at V and 4 bases at J, leaving 7 bases unmatched. In DNA form, the CDR3 reads TGCAGTGCTTACCTTTCAGGGGGAGAGACCCAGTACTTC. Translated, it gives CSAYLSGGETQYF.

The chain joins TRBV6-2 or TRBV6-3 to TRBJ1-2; 8 nucleotides align to TRBD1. The J segment lost 6 bases and the V segment lost 6 bases, leaving 6 bases of the junction unmatched. CDR1 is MNHEY, CDR2 SVGEGT, per germline. CDR3 length: 13 amino acids. In nucleotides, the CDR3 is TGTGCCAGCAGCCCGGGACAGGAGGATGGCTACACCTTC. Residues: CASSPGQEDGYTF.